These T cell receptor beta chains were read from a single sample in a study of control samples from healthy donors and cancer patients. The assay was immunoSEQ multiplex PCR, and TCRdb's table has in-frame clones only and misses some. The repertoire has about 130,000 clones, more than 70% of them found once; the top ten carry 3.2%. The sequenced sample consisted of blood. The receptors were sampled from a man over 45 in good health. CDR3s include the opening cysteine and the closing phenylalanine or tryptophan. The D gene is left open where the match is weak. The size field is filled for only some rows; it gives once, few, many or a size class.

.	TRBV7-9	.	TRBJ2-7	CASSRGLLSYEQYF	TGTGCCAGCAGCCGGGGACTTTTATCCTACGAGCAGTACTTC
.	TRBV6-1	.	TRBJ1-2	CASSERPGTTYF	TGTGCCAGCAGTGAACGTCCTGGAACTACTTACTTC
.	TRBV12-5	.	TRBJ1-5	CASGLANPGFADQPQHF	TGTGCTAGTGGTTTGGCCAACCCCGGATTTGCCGATCAGCCCCAGCATTTT
.	TRBV28	TRBD1	TRBJ1-2	CASSLTGTGEIGGYTF	TGTGCCAGCAGTTTGACCGGGACAGGGGAAATTGGCGGCTACACCTTC
.	TRBV3-1/TRBV3-2	.	TRBJ2-6	CASSPGGFLTSGANVLTF	TGTGCCAGCAGCCCGGGCGGATTCCTAACCTCTGGGGCCAACGTCCTGACTTTC
.	TRBV29-1	.	TRBJ1-1	CSVGEGNTEAFF	TGCAGCGTTGGGGAGGGAAACACTGAAGCTTTCTTT
.	TRBV12-3/TRBV12-4	TRBD1	TRBJ1-1	CASDDRVDTEAFF	TGTGCCAGCGACGACAGGGTGGACACTGAAGCTTTCTTT
.	TRBV5-1	.	TRBJ1-1	CASSLVRDTEAFF	TGCGCCAGCAGCTTGGTCAGGGACACTGAAGCTTTCTTT
.	TRBV9	TRBD2	TRBJ2-3	CASSPRQRGGTDTQYF	TGTGCCAGCAGCCCAAGACAGCGGGGGGGCACCGATACGCAGTATTTT
.	TRBV11-1	.	TRBJ2-1	CASSHGARNNEQFF	TGTGCCAGCAGCCACGGGGCTAGGAACAATGAGCAGTTCTTC
few	TRBV20-1	.	TRBJ1-1	CRGSGNTEAFF	TGCAGGGGCTCGGGGAACACTGAAGCTTTCTTT
.	TRBV2	.	TRBJ1-4	CASSDVQGGEKLFF	TGTGCCAGCAGTGATGTTCAGGGTGGGGAAAAACTGTTTTTT
.	TRBV28	TRBD1	TRBJ1-2	CASSLFGTGAYGYTF	TGTGCCAGCAGTTTATTTGGGACAGGGGCCTATGGCTACACCTTC
.	TRBV18	.	TRBJ2-5	CASSPESIQETQYF	TGTGCCAGCTCACCTGAAAGCATCCAAGAGACCCAGTACTTC
.	TRBV9	.	TRBJ2-1	CASSVGGLVNEQFF	TGTGCCAGCAGCGTAGGAGGTCTAGTGAATGAGCAGTTCTTC
.	TRBV7-2	.	TRBJ2-1	CASSFRTPNEQFF	TGTGCCAGCAGCTTCCGGACCCCCAATGAGCAGTTCTTC
.	TRBV12-3/TRBV12-4	.	TRBJ1-1	CASSLRLNTEAFF	TGTGCCAGCAGTTTACGCCTAAACACTGAAGCTTTCTTT
.	TRBV5-1	.	TRBJ1-1	CASSSPKQGNTEAFF	TGCGCCAGCAGCTCACCCAAACAGGGGAACACTGAAGCTTTCTTT
.	TRBV4-2	.	TRBJ2-7	CASSQEQGGNYEQYF	TGTGCCAGCAGCCAAGAGCAAGGAGGAAACTACGAGCAGTACTTC
.	TRBV6-5	TRBD2	TRBJ2-3	CASSYSLAGRTDTQYF	TGTGCCAGCAGTTACTCCCTAGCGGGGCGCACAGATACGCAGTATTTT
few	TRBV5-1	.	TRBJ2-5	CASTQMGAEQETQYF	TGCGCCAGCACCCAAATGGGAGCGGAACAAGAGACCCAGTACTTC
.	TRBV6-2/TRBV6-3	.	TRBJ2-7	CASSYSSGFGEQYF	TGTGCCAGCAGTTACTCGTCGGGGTTCGGAGAGCAGTACTTC
.	TRBV7-2	.	TRBJ2-4	CASSLMGFPADKNIQYF	TGTGCCAGCAGTCTCATGGGCTTCCCCGCGGACAAAAACATTCAGTACTTC
.	TRBV4-1	TRBD1	TRBJ1-3	CASSQWDSSGNTIYF	TGCGCCAGCAGCCAATGGGACAGCTCTGGAAACACCATATATTTT
.	TRBV7-9	.	TRBJ1-6	CASSLGAATDSPLHF	TGTGCCAGCAGCTTAGGGGCAGCAACTGATTCACCCCTCCACTTT
.	TRBV5-1	.	TRBJ1-1	CASSLVGKNTEAFF	TGCGCCAGCAGCTTGGTGGGAAAGAACACTGAAGCTTTCTTT
.	TRBV11-2	.	TRBJ2-1	CASSLRQPIYNEQFF	TGTGCCAGCAGCCTTCGACAGCCTATCTACAATGAGCAGTTCTTC
.	TRBV3-1/TRBV3-2	.	TRBJ1-6	CASSQAAGFGSLHF	TGTGCCAGCAGCCAAGCGGCAGGGTTTGGCTCCCTCCACTTT
.	TRBV4-2	TRBD1	TRBJ1-2	CASSQALGTGGGGYTF	TGTGCCAGCAGCCAAGCCCTCGGGACAGGGGGCGGAGGCTACACCTTC
.	TRBV11-2	TRBD1	TRBJ1-4	CASSLYRGDEKLFF	TGTGCCAGCAGCTTATACAGGGGGGATGAAAAACTGTTTTTT
.	TRBV28	.	TRBJ2-7	CASTLVVGADEQYF	TGTGCCAGCACCCTCGTGGTGGGCGCTGACGAGCAGTACTTC
.	TRBV15	TRBD2	TRBJ2-7	CATSRGLAGAPDTYEQYF	TGTGCCACCAGCAGGGGACTAGCGGGGGCGCCGGATACCTACGAGCAGTACTTC
.	TRBV9	.	TRBJ1-3	CASSDDSGNTIYF	TGTGCCAGCAGCGACGACTCTGGAAACACCATATATTTT
.	TRBV5-1	.	TRBJ1-2	CASSLGDLNYGYTF	TGCGCCAGCAGCTTGGGGGACCTCAACTATGGCTACACCTTC
.	TRBV7-3	.	TRBJ2-7	CASSLTWGSEQYF	TGTGCCAGCAGCTTAACATGGGGTAGCGAGCAGTACTTC
.	TRBV19	TRBD1	TRBJ2-2	CAIYPLGQGKDGELFF	TGTGCCATCTACCCCCTTGGACAGGGGAAGGACGGGGAGCTGTTTTTT
.	TRBV4-1	.	TRBJ1-5	CASSQFPQANQPQHF	TGCGCCAGCAGCCAATTCCCCCAGGCGAATCAGCCCCAGCATTTT
.	TRBV19	.	TRBJ2-2	CASRFVGSTGELFF	TGTGCCAGTAGGTTTGTAGGAAGCACCGGGGAGCTGTTTTTT
few	TRBV9	TRBD2	TRBJ2-2	CASSVDSGGQAGGELFF	TGTGCCAGCAGCGTAGATAGCGGGGGACAAGCGGGTGGGGAGCTGTTTTTT
.	TRBV29-1	TRBD1	TRBJ1-1	CSVDRGRTEAFF	TGCAGCGTAGACAGGGGAAGGACTGAAGCTTTCTTT
.	TRBV5-1	.	TRBJ2-4	CASSLIGENIQYF	TGCGCCAGCAGCTTGATCGGGGAAAACATTCAGTACTTC
.	TRBV5-6	TRBD2	TRBJ2-7	CASSLVYRGAYEQYF	TGTGCCAGCAGCTTGGTTTATCGGGGGGCCTACGAGCAGTACTTC
.	TRBV5-1	.	TRBJ1-1	CASSLNLGGWRMNTEAFF	TGCGCCAGCAGCTTGAATTTGGGGGGTTGGCGTATGAACACTGAAGCTTTCTTT
few	TRBV20-1	.	TRBJ1-2	CSLEGGDGYTF	TGCAGTCTCGAAGGAGGGGATGGCTACACCTTC
.	TRBV9	.	TRBJ2-1	CASSVDLREQFF	TGTGCCAGCAGCGTAGACCTAAGAGAGCAGTTCTTC
.	TRBV7-9	TRBD1	TRBJ2-7	CASSPPSGGILYEQYF	TGTGCCAGCAGCCCCCCTTCAGGGGGCATTCTCTACGAGCAGTACTTC